The 30 T cell receptor beta chains below were found in one sample sequenced in a study of molecular identifiers for immune sequencing clone quantification. TCRdb re-analysed the PCR reads in MiXCR, keeping a single row per CDR3 protein. The sample gives about half a million distinct CDR3 sequences, about 20% of which show up once; 0.7% to 0.95% is in the top ten. Input material: naive CD8+ T cells from blood, with Jurkat cell RNA spiked in. The subset is: FACS-sorted CD8+CD4-CCR7+CD45RA+ naive T cells. All receptors come from a human donor in good health. Some libraries in this study had Jurkat cell RNA spiked in.

There are many counts of this clonotype. This CDR3 reads CASAHPGQGTYEQYF. The CDR3 nucleotides read TGCGCCAGCGCACACCCGGGACAGGGGACCTACGAGCAGTACTTC. The chain uses TRBV5-1 and TRBJ2-7, with 10 nucleotides matching TRBD1. The length of the CDR3 is 15 residues. V dropped 7 bases and J dropped 2; count of bases not matched to a gene: 9. Germline values: CDR1 SGHRS, CDR2 YFSETQ. Full variable domain (outside the CDR3, taken from reference TRBV5-1 and TRBJ2-7): KAGVTQTPRYLIKTRGQQVTLSCSPISGHRSVSWYQQTPGQGLQFLFEYFSETQRNKGNFPGRFSGRQFSNSRSEMNVSTLELGDSALYLCASAHPGQGTYEQYFGPGTRLTVT.

V is TRBV5-6 and J is TRBJ1-5; unclear D gene. The CDR3 has 14 residues. Looked up from germline, CDR1 is SGHDT and CDR2 is YYEEEE. Trimming removed 2 bases at V and 0 bases at J, with 6 bases between. CDR3 residues: CASSFGLSNQPQHF. The CDR3 DNA is TGTGCCAGCAGCTTTGGACTTAGCAATCAGCCCCAGCATTTT.

Only a few counts were recorded for this clonotype. The gene calls are TRBV11-2 and TRBJ2-3, with 10 bases aligning to TRBD2. J gave up 1 base and V 5 bases, and 15 bases lay outside the gene matches. Germline CDR1 SGHAT, CDR2 FQNNGV. The CDR3 length is 19 residues. CDR3 DNA sequence: TGTGCCAGCAGCCCCAGACCCCAGGCCCTAGCGGGAGGCACAGATACGCAGTATTTT. It specifies CASSPRPQALAGGTDTQYF.

The CDR3 coding sequence is TGTGCCAGCAGTTATCTGCGGGGGGAAACAGATACGCAGTATTTT. Protein: CASSYLRGETDTQYF. The chain employs TRBV6-5 and TRBJ2-3; 8 positions agree with TRBD2. Germline CDR1 is MNHEY and CDR2 is SVGAGI. There are 15 residues in the CDR3. J lost 3 bases, V lost 3 bases, and 5 bases had no gene match.

The chain employs TRBV5-3 and TRBJ2-7, with D possibly being TRBD1 (6 bases). TRBV5-3 is flagged as an ORF with uncertain function. V was shortened by 10 bases and J by 1 base, with 18 bases between the two germline ends. This CDR3 region has 14 residues. CDR3 in DNA: TGTGCCGGCAGCTTAGGGGGTTGGTCCTACGAGCAGTACTTC. Protein: CAGSLGGWSYEQYF.

At least ten counts were recorded for this clonotype. The rearrangement joins TRBV11-2 to TRBJ2-3; 8 positions match TRBD1. CDR1 is SGHAT and CDR2 is FQNNGV in the germline V gene. V was clipped by 5 bases and J by 0 bases; unmatched bases: 7. The CDR3 runs 16 residues. CDR3 coding DNA: TGTGCCAGCAGCCTCCGAACAGGGGGTAGCACAGATACGCAGTATTTT. It codes for CASSLRTGGSTDTQYF.

Points on this clonotype: This may be a read error: a much more frequent sequence differs by one nucleotide. This sequence joins TRBV20-1 and TRBJ2-7; 7 bases are a match to TRBD1. The V gene end was trimmed by 5 bases and the J gene end by 2 bases; junction bases not matched to a gene: 6. The CDR3 has 13 amino acids. Germline values: CDR1 DFQATT, CDR2 SNEGSKA (reference sequence). CDR3 sequence (DNA): TGCAGTGCTCCACGACAGGGACCCTACGAGCAGTACTTC. It yields the protein CSAPRQGPYEQYF.

Only a few counts were recorded for this clonotype. The V gene is TRBV2, the J gene TRBJ2-7; D may be TRBD2 (5 bases). CDR3 length: 11 residues. Trimming left V 6 bases short and J 4 bases short, with 7 bases between. Per the germline V gene, CDR1 is SNHLY and CDR2 is FYNNEI. In DNA form, the CDR3 reads TGTGCCAGCAGGGGAGAGTACGAGCAGTACTTC. Protein sequence: CASRGEYEQYF.

This clonotype was recorded many times. The V and J genes are TRBV6-6 and TRBJ1-4; D gene unclear. The CDR3 runs 13 residues. V was pared by 6 bases and J by 5 bases, with 10 bases between. Germline-derived CDR1 and CDR2 are MNHNY and SVGAGI (reference sequence). CDR3 region: CASRIIGNEKLFF. CDR3 DNA sequence: TGTGCCAGCAGAATCATTGGAAATGAAAAACTGTTTTTT.

For this clonotype: It may be a read error: a sequence one base away is much more abundant. The chain combines TRBV29-1 with TRBJ2-5; D gene uncertain. CDR3 length: 14 residues. The germline V gene has CDR1 SQVTM and CDR2 ANQGSEA. The DNA for the CDR3 is TGCAGCGCTGAAGATCGTCAGTCCCAAGAGACCCAGTACTTC. Its protein product is CSAEDRQSQETQYF. The variable domain in full, completed from reference TRBV29-1 and TRBJ2-5, reads SAVISQKPSRDICQRGTSLTIQCQVDSQVTMMFWYRQQPGQSLTLIATANQGSEATYESGFVIDKFPISRPNLTFSTLTVSNMSPEDSSIYLCSAEDRQSQETQYFGPGTRLLVL.

This clonotype was detected only a few times. The rearrangement links TRBV7-9 to TRBJ1-1; TRBD1 aligns across 8 bases. The CDR3 sequence is 15 residues long. J was trimmed by 4 bases and V by 3 bases; bases with no gene match: 7. From germline, CDR1 is SEHNR and CDR2 FQNEAQ (reference sequence). The CDR3 DNA follows: TGTGCCAGCAGCTTTATTGGACAGGGTGGCACTGAAGCTTTCTTT. The encoded protein is CASSFIGQGGTEAFF.

This clonotype was counted a few times. The rearrangement uses TRBV2 and TRBJ2-5, with D tentatively TRBD2 (5 bases). Germline CDR1 SNHLY, CDR2 FYNNEI. The CDR3 runs 11 residues. CDR3 in DNA: TGTGCTAAGTTGGCATACGGGGACCAGTACTTC. It translates to CAKLAYGDQYF.

Of note for this clonotype: A much larger clonotype is one base distant, so this may be a read error. The V gene is TRBV11-2, the J gene TRBJ2-3; 12 bases align to TRBD1. The CDR3 has 16 residues. The ends lost 4 bases at V and 5 bases at J; junction bases unmatched: 7. Germline CDR1 and CDR2: SGHAT and FQNNGV. The CDR3, as DNA: TGTGCCAGCAGCTCACCGGGACAGGGGGCCAGAGATACGCAGTATTTT. Residues: CASSSPGQGARDTQYF.

This clonotype has only a few counts. This rearrangement joins TRBV27 to TRBJ2-7; D tentatively fits TRBD1 or TRBD2 (6 bases each). CDR1 and CDR2 from the germline V gene are MNHEY and SMNVEV (reference sequence). There are 14 residues in the CDR3. The ends were cut back, 5 bases at V and 2 bases at J, with 13 bases in the middle. DNA of the CDR3: TGTGCCAGCAGTCCGGGGGCGTCCCCCTACGAGCAGTACTTC. It yields the protein CASSPGASPYEQYF.

On this clonotype: With a much larger clone just one base away, this may be a read error. The V and J genes are TRBV9 and TRBJ1-2; 7 nucleotides match TRBD1. With 0 bases clipped from V and 4 bases from J, the junction kept 15 bases outside the gene matches. This CDR3 has 18 amino acids. Germline CDR1 SGDLS, CDR2 YYNGEE. The CDR3 sequence: CASSVVPDRADSSYGYTF. CDR3 coding DNA: TGTGCCAGCAGCGTAGTTCCCGACAGGGCGGATTCGTCCTATGGCTACACCTTC.

Concerning this clonotype: This may arise from a read error, as a much more abundant clone is one base away. The V and J genes are TRBV7-3 and TRBJ1-1; 8 nucleotides agree with TRBD1. Germline trimming cut 4 bases from V and 6 bases from J; bases unmatched to any gene: 10. This CDR3 spans 15 amino acids. The germline CDR1 and CDR2 sequences are SGHTA and FQGTGA. As DNA, the CDR3 is TGTGCCAGCAGCTCTAGGACAGGGCCTTACGCTGAAGCTTTCTTT. This codes for CASSSRTGPYAEAFF. Complete variable domain (other parts from reference TRBV7-3 and TRBJ1-1): GAGVSQTPSNKVTEKGKYVELRCDPISGHTALYWYRQSLGQGPEFLIYFQGTGAADDSGLPNDRFFAVRPEGSVSTLKIQRTERGDSAVYLCASSSRTGPYAEAFFGQGTRLTVV.

This clonotype showed up many times. The V call is TRBV12-3 or TRBV12-4, the J call TRBJ2-3, with TRBD2 matching 11 bases. Losses at the gene ends were 8 bases for V and 7 bases for J; bases not matched to a gene: 11. The CDR3 has 15 amino acids. The CDR3 region has the DNA TGTGCCAGCGGGGACTCTAGCGGGAGGAGTCATACGCAGTATTTT. This sequence encodes CASGDSSGRSHTQYF.

A few counts support this clonotype. The chain couples TRBV13 to TRBJ1-1; 11 bases map to TRBD1. The junction had 7 bases not matched to a gene; V was cut back by 6 bases and J by 4 bases. The germline CDR1 and CDR2 sequences are PRHDT and FYEKMQ (reference sequence). The CDR3 has 15 amino acids. In DNA form, the CDR3 reads TGTGCCAGCAGATCCCGGACAGGGGGCTTCACTGAAGCTTTCTTT. Encoded protein: CASRSRTGGFTEAFF.

There are many counts of this clonotype. The chain has TRBV4-1 and TRBJ1-5, with 7 bases lining up with TRBD1. The V and J ends lost 4 bases and 6 bases, in that order; junction bases with no gene match: 12. The V gene's germline CDR1 is MGHRA and CDR2 YSYEKL. The CDR3 has 16 amino acids. The CDR3 DNA reads as TGCGCCAGCAGCCCACTTGAACAGGGGCATGCTCAGCCCCAGCATTTT. Its translation is CASSPLEQGHAQPQHF.

The sample holds a few counts of this clonotype. The V call is TRBV7-6, the J call TRBJ2-5; D is tentatively TRBD1 or TRBD2 (5 bases each). The V end lost 4 bases, the J end lost 5 bases, and 11 bases lay between the germline ends. Per germline, CDR1 SGHVS and CDR2 FNYEAQ. The CDR3 is 13 amino acids. For the CDR3, the DNA is TGTGCCAGCAGCTCCGAATGGGGGGAGACCCAGTACTTC. Residues: CASSSEWGETQYF.

V is TRBV11-2 and J is TRBJ2-2; 12 positions match TRBD1. J gave up 4 bases and V 4 bases, and 1 base lay outside the gene matches. The CDR3 sequence is 15 residues long. CDR1 SGHAT and CDR2 FQNNGV come from the germline V gene. This chain's CDR3 is CASSSGQGATGELFF. The DNA for the CDR3 is TGTGCCAGCAGCTCGGGACAGGGGGCCACCGGGGAGCTGTTTTTT.

This sequence joins TRBV2 and TRBJ2-5; D is uncertain. Germline V gene sequence: CDR1 SNHLY, CDR2 FYNNEI. Trimming stripped 7 bases from V and 0 bases from J, with 12 bases between. This CDR3 is built from 14 residues. The CDR3 sequence: CASNQPSYQETQYF. Here the CDR3 DNA reads TGTGCCAGCAATCAGCCAAGCTACCAAGAGACCCAGTACTTC.

This clonotype was detected ten times or more. The chain combines TRBV7-3 with TRBJ1-5; 7 positions agree with TRBD1. Germline V CDR1 and CDR2: SGHTA, FQGTGA. This CDR3 is built from 16 residues. With 4 bases clipped from V and 2 bases from J, the junction kept 8 bases outside the gene matches. CDR3 amino acids: CASSSRRQGRNQPQHF. The DNA of the CDR3 is TGTGCCAGCAGCTCGAGACGACAGGGCCGCAATCAGCCCCAGCATTTT.

A remark on this clonotype: Since no conserved phenylalanine or tryptophan closes the CDR3, a read error is the likely cause. V is TRBV9 and J is TRBJ2-3; TRBD2 aligns across 7 bases. Germline assignment: CDR1 SGDLS and CDR2 YYNGEE. This CDR3 comprises 17 residues. V gave up 3 bases and J gave up 4 bases; unmatched junction bases: 14. The CDR3 sequence is CASSAPTASGTSDTQYL. Here the CDR3 DNA reads TGTGCCAGCAGCGCGCCCACCGCTAGCGGAACTTCAGATACGCAGTATCTT.

This clonotype was detected many times. This chain connects TRBV19 to TRBJ1-2; possibly TRBD1 for D (5 bases). Trimming took off 8 bases at V and 2 bases at J, with 12 bases between the two ends. The CDR3 length is 13 residues. Germline values: CDR1 LNHDA, CDR2 SQIVND (reference sequence). The CDR3 DNA is TGTGCCAGTGGTGACAGTTTCAACTATGGCTACACCTTC. Translated, it gives CASGDSFNYGYTF.

The chain combines TRBV27 with TRBJ2-7; D possibly corresponds to TRBD2 (5 bases). The CDR3 extends over 14 amino acids. V shed 6 bases and J shed 6 bases, with 18 bases lying between them. Germline CDR1 reads MNHEY; CDR2 reads SMNVEV (reference sequence). The CDR3 region is CASSLHEGLGEQYF. CDR3 DNA: TGTGCCAGCAGCTTACACGAGGGTCTGGGCGAGCAGTACTTC.

This clonotype was observed many times. The CDR3 DNA is TGCGCCAGCAGCGGGGACACCGACCTCTACGAGCAGTACTTC. Its protein is CASSGDTDLYEQYF. The V and J genes are TRBV5-1 and TRBJ2-7; D possibly corresponds to TRBD1 (6 bases). Trimming left V 4 bases short and J 3 bases short, with 14 bases between. CDR1 and CDR2 from the germline V gene are SGHRS and YFSETQ. The CDR3 totals 14 residues.

This clonotype was observed a handful of times. This rearrangement joins TRBV20-1 to TRBJ1-1; D remains unclear. The CDR3 is made up of 12 amino acids. V lost 5 bases, J lost 0 bases, and 7 bases lay in between. Germline V CDR1 and CDR2: DFQATT, SNEGSKA (reference sequence). For the CDR3, the DNA is TGCAGTGCTCTTGACATGAACACTGAAGCTTTCTTT. This sequence encodes CSALDMNTEAFF.

This clonotype was detected only a few times. The chain recombines TRBV5-4 with TRBJ2-5; D is ambiguous. The CDR3 is 14 residues long. The ends were cut back, 2 bases at V and 5 bases at J, with 13 bases in the middle. CDR1 and CDR2 (germline): SGHNT, YYREEE (reference sequence). CDR3 sequence reads: CASSFGAPAETQYF. The CDR3 coding sequence is TGTGCCAGCAGCTTTGGTGCACCCGCGGAGACCCAGTACTTC.

The V gene is TRBV2, the J gene TRBJ2-5; 11 bases line up with TRBD2. Germline CDR1 SNHLY, CDR2 FYNNEI. The CDR3 is made up of 15 amino acids. V lost 2 bases and J lost 5; bases outside the gene matches: 4. The CDR3 sequence is CASSELTSGSETQYF. The CDR3 nucleotides are TGTGCCAGCAGTGAATTAACTAGCGGGAGTGAGACCCAGTACTTC.